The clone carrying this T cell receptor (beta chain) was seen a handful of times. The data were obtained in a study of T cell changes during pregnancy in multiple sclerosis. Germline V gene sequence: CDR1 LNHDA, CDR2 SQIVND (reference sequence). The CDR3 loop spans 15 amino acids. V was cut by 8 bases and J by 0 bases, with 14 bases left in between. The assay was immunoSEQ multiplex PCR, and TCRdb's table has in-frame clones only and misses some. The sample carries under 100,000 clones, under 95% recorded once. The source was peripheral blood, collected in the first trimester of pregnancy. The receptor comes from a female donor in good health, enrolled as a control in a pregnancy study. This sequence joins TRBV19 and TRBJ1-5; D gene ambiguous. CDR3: CASRGRRNSNQPQHF. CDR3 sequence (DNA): TGTGCCAGTCGAGGGAGGAGGAATAGCAATCAGCCCCAGCATTTT.